The 2 T cell receptor beta chains listed next were all sequenced from one sample in a study of cytotoxic CD8 clonotypes in ibrutinib-treated CLL. The assay was immunoSEQ multiplex PCR, and TCRdb's table has in-frame clones only and misses some. The table has roughly 150,000 clones, approximately 80% seen once. The sample here was PBMCs, taken after 12 months of ibrutinib treatment. The receptors here all came from a human donor with chronic lymphocytic leukemia.

The chain combines TRBV7-9 with TRBJ2-3; 9 bases align to TRBD1. J gave up 4 bases and V 5 bases, and 4 bases lay outside the gene matches. The CDR3 covers 14 residues. CDR1 and CDR2 from the germline V gene are SEHNR and FQNEAQ (reference sequence). The CDR3 sequence is CASSLQGAADTQYF. The CDR3 DNA sequence: TGTGCCAGCAGCCTACAGGGGGCGGCAGATACGCAGTATTTT.

The V gene is TRBV6-5, the J gene TRBJ2-3, with 8 bases aligning to TRBD2. With V trimmed by 2 bases and J by 4 bases, 5 bases remained unmatched. This CDR3 spans 15 amino acids. Germline V gene data show CDR1 as MNHEY and CDR2 as SVGAGI. CDR3 amino acids: CASSYTGLASDTQYF. CDR3 DNA sequence: TGTGCCAGCAGTTACACCGGACTAGCCTCAGATACGCAGTATTTT.